Sequencing of this T cell receptor beta chain was carried out in a study of sequential checkpoint blockade in melanoma. Overall study context: 85 to 95 pretreatment tumor DNA samples were TCRβ immunosequenced. Twenty-two patients had tumor biopsies before treatment and at week 13.

TCRdb's table, derived via immunoSEQ multiplex PCR, lists solely in-frame clones and lacks some. The profile shows roughly 1,600 clones, 24% of them singletons. From germline, CDR1 is SQVTM and CDR2 ANQGSEA. CDR3 size: 14 residues. Unmatched junction bases numbered 7, after V lost 0 bases and J lost 8 bases. Treatment reported: randomized to nivolumab then ipilimumab (arm A) or the reverse (arm B). DNA-damaging chemotherapy had not been given to any patient beforehand. The TCR originated in a human donor with melanoma. The source material was tumor tissue (inferred from file names), sampled from a patient given nivolumab and ipilimumab in sequence. The chain uses TRBV29-1 and TRBJ2-1; 7 nucleotides align to TRBD2. The CDR3 DNA reads TGCAGCGTTGAAGACCCCCGTGGGGGGGATGAGCAGTTCTTC. It encodes CSVEDPRGGDEQFF.